This TCR beta chain was observed in a study of shared clonotypes between healthy human individuals. The overall study: CD4 naive and memory got three plates each, CD8 naive two, CD8 memory one.

Points on this clone: What it binds is unknown.

Study-level findings and limits: Roughly 4.6% of naive CD4 clonotypes were common to a few donors. The diversity represented, both genetic and in exposure history, was limited by few donors.

Terminally differentiated effector memory CD45RA+ cells were left out of the naive CD8 fraction, which was CD45RO-negative and positively selected for CCR7. Authors' data handling: Junction-only sequences produced by ImmunoSEQ had no quality scores, so filtering differed. Assay used: immunoSEQ multiplex PCR; TCRdb lists only in-frame clones, some missing. That table is the source of V, J and clone size, and D and trimming were worked out from the DNA. The sample records roughly 2.1 million clones, about 92% being singletons. What was sequenced was naive CD8+ T cells from PBMCs. The receptor was derived from a man aged 18 to 29 in good health. Some clones in this sample may be carry-over from other donors' samples.

CDR3 in amino acids: CASSTPRTSQFF. The CDR3 DNA reads TGTGCCAGCAGCACCCCCCGGACTAGTCAGTTCTTC. The V call is TRBV7-9, the J call TRBJ2-1, with 7 bases aligning to TRBD2. V shed 5 bases and J 13 bases; nucleotides not matched to a gene: 8. The V gene's germline CDR1 is SEHNR and CDR2 FQNEAQ (reference sequence). This CDR3 spans 12 amino acids.